The clone carrying this TCR beta chain has only a few counts. Its specificity is unknown. Every single donor gave one heparinised blood draw, and these averaged approximately 100 mL. Researchers reported sorting CD4+ naive, central memory, regulatory and stem cell-like memory cells via CD45RO/CCR7/CD25/CD127/CD95/CD27. This sample was included in a study of beta chain features in type 1 diabetes. Overall study results and limits: Any HLA effect on TCRB rearrangement was left unresolved by small sub-analyses.

CDR1 SGHNT and CDR2 YYREEE come from the germline V gene (reference sequence). The CDR3 is 13 amino acids. Trimming left V 4 bases short and J 0 bases short, with 8 bases between. The investigators reverse transcribed all of the isolated RNA, so they sequenced expressed TCRB transcripts. Method: immunoSEQ multiplex PCR; TCRdb's copy keeps in-frame clones and lacks some. Among approximately 330,000 clones listed, around 10% were seen once. This receptor was obtained from a woman aged 25-40 years in good health. The material sequenced was naive CD4+ T cells from blood. The V and J genes are TRBV5-4 and TRBJ2-7, with D perhaps TRBD2 (5 bases). The chain's CDR3 is CASSARDSYEQYF. In DNA form, the CDR3 reads TGTGCCAGCAGCGCCCGGGACTCCTACGAGCAGTACTTC.